The T cell receptor beta chain described here comes from a study of blood T cell repertoires in COVID-19. Authors' methods: Counts of nucleated cells, estimated from reference gene primer amplification, were obtained. Sequencing used immunoSEQ multiplex PCR; TCRdb keeps in-frame clones, though not all of them. That table supplies the V and J calls and clone size; D and trimming were determined from the DNA. The sample lists approximately 140,000 clones, about 86% occurring once. The germline V gene encodes CDR1 MGHRA and CDR2 YSYEKL. Trimming took off 0 bases at V and 4 bases at J, with 15 bases between the two ends. The CDR3 is made up of 16 amino acids.

The sequencing sample was made of peripheral blood. The clonotype comes from a woman in her sixties or seventies with acute or convalescent COVID-19. This chain connects TRBV4-1 to TRBJ1-1; D gene uncertain. As DNA, the CDR3 is TGCGCCAGCAGCCAAGACGACCGGGGAAGAGGCACTGAAGCTTTCTTT. Translated: CASSQDDRGRGTEAFF.